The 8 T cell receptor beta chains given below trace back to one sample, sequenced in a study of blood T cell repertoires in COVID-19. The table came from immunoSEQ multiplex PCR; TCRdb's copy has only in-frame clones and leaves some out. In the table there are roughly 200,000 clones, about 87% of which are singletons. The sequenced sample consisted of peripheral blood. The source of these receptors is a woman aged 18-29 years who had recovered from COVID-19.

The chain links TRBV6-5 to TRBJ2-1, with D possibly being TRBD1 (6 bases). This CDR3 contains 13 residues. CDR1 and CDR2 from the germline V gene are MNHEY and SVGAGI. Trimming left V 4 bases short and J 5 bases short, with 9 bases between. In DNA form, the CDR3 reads TGTGCCAGCAGTTGGACAGCCAACAATGAGCAGTTCTTC. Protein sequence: CASSWTANNEQFF.

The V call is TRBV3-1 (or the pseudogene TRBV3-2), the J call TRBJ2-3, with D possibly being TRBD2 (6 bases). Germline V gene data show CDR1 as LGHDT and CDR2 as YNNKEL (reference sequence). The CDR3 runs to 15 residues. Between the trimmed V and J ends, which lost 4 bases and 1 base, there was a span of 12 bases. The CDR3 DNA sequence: TGTGCCAGCAGCCCCTCTTCGGGAGGCACAGATACGCAGTATTTT. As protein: CASSPSSGGTDTQYF.

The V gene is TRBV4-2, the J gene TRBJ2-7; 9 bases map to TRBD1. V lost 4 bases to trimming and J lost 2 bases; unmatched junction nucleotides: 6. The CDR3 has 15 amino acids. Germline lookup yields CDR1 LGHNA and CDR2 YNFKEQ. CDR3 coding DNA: TGTGCCAGCAGCCTAGAGACAGGGGGACCCTACGAGCAGTACTTC. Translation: CASSLETGGPYEQYF.

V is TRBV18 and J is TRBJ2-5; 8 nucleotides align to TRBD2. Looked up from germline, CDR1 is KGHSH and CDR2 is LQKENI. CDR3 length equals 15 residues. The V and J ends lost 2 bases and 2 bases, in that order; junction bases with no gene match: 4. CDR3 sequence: CASSPTSGPQETQYF. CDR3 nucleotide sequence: TGTGCCAGCTCACCAACTAGCGGCCCACAAGAGACCCAGTACTTC.

The CDR3 region has the DNA TGTGCCAGCAGAAAGGACAGGGAATACTCCTACGAGCAGTACTTC. Protein sequence: CASRKDREYSYEQYF. The rearrangement uses TRBV7-2 and TRBJ2-7; 8 nucleotides line up with TRBD1. From germline, CDR1 is SGHTA and CDR2 FQGNSA. J gave up 0 bases and V 6 bases, and 7 bases lay outside the gene matches. CDR3 length: 15 amino acids. The full variable domain, in which reference TRBV7-2 and TRBJ2-7 provide the parts outside the CDR3, is GAGVSQSPSNKVTEKGKDVELRCDPISGHTALYWYRQSLGQGLEFLIYFQGNSAPDKSGLPSDRFSAERTGGSVSTLTIQRTQQEDSAVYLCASRKDREYSYEQYFGPGTRLTVT.

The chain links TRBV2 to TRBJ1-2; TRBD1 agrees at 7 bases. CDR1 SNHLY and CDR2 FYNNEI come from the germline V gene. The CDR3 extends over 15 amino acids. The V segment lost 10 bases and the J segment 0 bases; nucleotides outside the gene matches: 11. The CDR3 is CAITTRDSTNYGYTF. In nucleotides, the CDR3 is TGTGCCATAACGACCAGGGACAGTACTAACTATGGCTACACCTTC.

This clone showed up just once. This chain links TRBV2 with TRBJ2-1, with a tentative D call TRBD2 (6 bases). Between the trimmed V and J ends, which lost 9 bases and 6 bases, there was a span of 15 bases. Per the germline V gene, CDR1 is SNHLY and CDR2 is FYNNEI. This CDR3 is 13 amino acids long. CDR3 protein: CASDYSGGNEQFF. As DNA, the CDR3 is TGTGCCAGTGACTATTCCGGGGGCAATGAGCAGTTCTTC.

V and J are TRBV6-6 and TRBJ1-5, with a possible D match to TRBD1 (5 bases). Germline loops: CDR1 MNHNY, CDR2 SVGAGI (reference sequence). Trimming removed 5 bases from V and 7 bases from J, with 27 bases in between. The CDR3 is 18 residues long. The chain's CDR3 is CASSPSGLGMGIAQPQHF. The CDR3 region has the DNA TGTGCCAGCAGTCCATCGGGACTGGGGATGGGGATTGCCCAGCCCCAGCATTTT.